This T cell receptor (beta chain) is drawn from a study of blood T cell repertoires in COVID-19. Study-level background: Spain, Italy and the United States supplied samples that represented acute and convalescent COVID-19. PBMCs, B-cell-depleted T cells, or T cells were the source of the cDNA or gDNA that made up the material.

This clone has more than one count but fewer than ten. Assay used: immunoSEQ multiplex PCR; TCRdb lists only in-frame clones, some missing. The sample lists some 70,000 clones; 86% were seen once. Looked up from germline, CDR1 is SQVTM and CDR2 is ANQGSEA. The CDR3 loop spans 10 amino acids. Trimming at V came to 4 bases and at J to 9 bases, leaving 1 base not matched to a gene. The specimen was peripheral blood. The V and J genes are TRBV29-1 and TRBJ2-3; 7 nucleotides line up with TRBD2. This TCR derives from a man in his fifties with active COVID-19. CDR3 sequence reads: CSVGGGTQYF. The CDR3 DNA follows: TGCAGCGTTGGGGGGGGAACGCAGTATTTT.